This TCR beta chain was captured by sequencing in a study of regulatory T cells in long-lasting Graves disease. Looked up from germline, CDR1 is SGDLS and CDR2 is YYNGEE. With 4 bases removed from V and 4 bases from J, the gap between germline ends came to 17 bases. The CDR3 covers 15 residues. Building of the TCR beta libraries involved iRepertoire HTBI primers and Arm-PCR of CDR3 regions. Study processing details: Identification across samples found 50 to 80 TRBV and roughly 13 TRBJ segments. TCRdb passed the multiplex PCR reads through MiXCR, listing each CDR3 protein once. Clone size and V and J calls follow TCRdb, not the original study. The data show about 430,000 distinct CDR3 sequences, with around 20% seen just once and roughly 13% held by the top ten. This sample's time point: persistent/refractory GD, antithyroid drugs over 5 years with positive TRAb. Making the TCR library involved RNA that had been extracted from PBMCs. Tubes containing EDTA received around 9.5 milliliters of drawn peripheral blood.

This chain links TRBV9 with TRBJ1-2, with D unclear. This TCR derives from a female donor with Graves disease. The sequenced sample was peripheral blood mononuclear cells (PBMCs), obtained when the disease was refractory, from a patient treated with antithyroid drugs. The chain's CDR3 is CASSSRGTVTYGYTF. CDR3 nucleotide sequence: TGTGCCAGCAGCTCCCGGGGAACAGTGACCTATGGCTACACCTTC.